This passage covers 27 T cell receptor beta chains from one sample sequenced in a study of OX40 agonist ivuxolimab in advanced cancers. Here immunoSEQ multiplex PCR was the method, and the copy in TCRdb shows in-frame clones only, minus some. The repertoire holds 60,000 or so clones, with about 83% as singletons. The sequenced sample was CD4+ or CD8+ T cells sorted from blood, obtained in a trial of the OX40 agonist ivuxolimab. The receptors originated from an adult with an advanced solid tumor such as melanoma, head and neck, liver or kidney cancer.

This clone appeared once. The gene calls are TRBV2 and TRBJ2-2; 7 bases map to TRBD2. The CDR3 contains 11 residues. The germline gives CDR1 SNHLY, CDR2 FYNNEI. CDR3 bases: TGTGCGGGGAGGGGCACCGGGGAGCTGTTTTTT. This codes for CAGRGTGELFF.

This chain connects TRBV19 to TRBJ2-3; the match to TRBD2 covers 8 bases. Germline loops: CDR1 LNHDA, CDR2 SQIVND (reference sequence). V was pared by 8 bases and J by 5 bases, with 15 bases of the junction left unmatched. CDR3 length equals 16 residues. The CDR3 coding sequence is TGTGCCAGTTCACCACGGGGGGGCGGAGGTGGAGATACGCAGTATTTT. Amino acid sequence: CASSPRGGGGGDTQYF.

The V call is TRBV2, the J call TRBJ2-5; D gene uncertain. V was shortened by 5 bases and J by 3 bases, with 4 bases between the two germline ends. CDR3 length: 11 amino acids. Germline V gives CDR1 SNHLY, CDR2 FYNNEI. CDR3 in amino acids: CASSLEETQYF. CDR3 nucleotides: TGTGCCAGCAGTCTCGAAGAGACCCAGTACTTC.

The chain links TRBV5-4 to TRBJ2-2; 7 bases line up with TRBD1. Trimming took 6 bases from V and 3 from J; bases not matched to a gene: 2. The CDR3 runs to 13 residues. CDR1 is SGHNT, CDR2 YYREEE, per germline (reference sequence). The CDR3 sequence is CASTGQDTGELFF. For the CDR3, the DNA is TGTGCCAGCACAGGACAGGACACCGGGGAGCTGTTTTTT.

The V and J genes are TRBV5-5 and TRBJ2-5; D is unresolved. Between the trimmed V and J ends, which lost 4 bases and 3 bases, there was a span of 13 bases. The CDR3 has 14 residues. Germline CDR1 SGHKS, CDR2 YYEKEE (reference sequence). The DNA of the CDR3 is TGTGCCAGCAGCCAAGATGGTATGGAAGAGACCCAGTACTTC. This encodes CASSQDGMEETQYF.

V and J are TRBV28 and TRBJ2-2; 10 bases are shared with TRBD1. The CDR3 sequence is 16 residues long. The germline V gene encodes CDR1 MDHEN and CDR2 SYDVKM. Losses at the gene ends were 5 bases for V and 5 bases for J; bases not matched to a gene: 8. Here the CDR3 DNA reads TGTGCCAGCAGTCCCGGACAGGGGGTAGAGACCGGGGAGCTGTTTTTT. It specifies CASSPGQGVETGELFF.

The V gene is TRBV6-1, the J gene TRBJ1-2, with TRBD1 matching 8 bases. Germline trimming cut 7 bases from V and 4 bases from J; bases unmatched to any gene: 8. CDR3 length: 14 residues. CDR1 and CDR2 from the germline V gene are MNHNS and SASEGT. CDR3 sequence (DNA): TGTGCCAGCAACAGGGGGATGGTGGGCTATGGCTACACCTTC. Residues: CASNRGMVGYGYTF.

On this clone itself: The same CDR3 is also encoded by other DNA sequences in this sample. V and J are TRBV4-2 and TRBJ2-2; D is possibly TRBD1 or TRBD2 (5 bases each). The CDR3 covers 17 residues. V gave up 0 bases and J gave up 2 bases, with 13 bases separating them. Germline CDR1 LGHNA, CDR2 YNFKEQ. CDR3 sequence reads: CASSQEGRGGNTGELFF. CDR3 DNA sequence: TGTGCCAGCAGCCAAGAAGGTCGGGGCGGCAACACCGGGGAGCTGTTTTTT.

The rearrangement links TRBV25-1 to TRBJ2-5; D possibly corresponds to TRBD2 (5 bases). Deletions cut 2 bases from V and 5 bases from J, with 12 bases between. The CDR3 loop spans 14 amino acids. CDR1 and CDR2 (germline): MGHDK, SYGVNS. The CDR3, as DNA: TGTGCCAGCAGTGAACCCGGGGTTGGTGAGACCCAGTACTTC. Amino acid sequence: CASSEPGVGETQYF. The variable domain in full, completed from reference TRBV25-1 and TRBJ2-5, reads EADIYQTPRYLVIGTGKKITLECSQTMGHDKMYWYQQDPGMELHLIHYSYGVNSTEKGDLSSESTVSRIRTEHFPLTLESARPSHTSQYLCASSEPGVGETQYFGPGTRLLVL.

J is TRBJ1-5 and V is TRBV6-1; the D gene is possibly TRBD1 (6 bases). Germline V gene lookup returns CDR1 MNHNS and CDR2 SASEGT. The length of the CDR3 is 15 residues. The ends were cut back, 5 bases at V and 3 bases at J, with 14 bases in the middle. CDR3 in DNA: TGTGCCAGCAGTAAGGGGGGCAGTCTCAATCAGCCCCAGCATTTT. This gives the protein CASSKGGSLNQPQHF.

The chain recombines TRBV7-9 with TRBJ2-1, with a weak D call TRBD2 (6 bases). The ends were cut back, 5 bases at V and 9 bases at J, with 17 bases in the middle. Germline CDR1 is SEHNR and CDR2 is FQNEAQ (reference sequence). The CDR3 consists of 14 residues. CDR3 in amino acids: CASSHIRLGPEQFF. In nucleotides, the CDR3 is TGTGCCAGCAGCCACATCCGACTAGGTCCTGAGCAGTTCTTC.

The chain is built from TRBV2 and TRBJ1-5; D not resolved. This CDR3 has 15 residues. The V end lost 5 bases, the J end lost 7 bases, and 18 bases lay between the germline ends. The V gene's germline CDR1 is SNHLY and CDR2 FYNNEI. The CDR3 protein is CASSYSRGSGQPQHF. CDR3 DNA: TGTGCCAGCAGTTACTCAAGAGGGTCCGGACAGCCCCAGCATTTT. Together with reference TRBV2 and TRBJ1-5, the CDR3 gives the full variable domain: EPEVTQTPSHQVTQMGQEVILRCVPISNHLYFYWYRQILGQKVEFLVSFYNNEISEKSEIFDDQFSVERPDGSNFTLKIRSTKLEDSAMYFCASSYSRGSGQPQHFGDGTRLSIL.

Here the CDR3 DNA reads TGTGCCAGCAGAGAACTGACAGGCGGCAATCAGCCCCAGCATTTT. Encoded protein: CASRELTGGNQPQHF. The genes are TRBV6-1 and TRBJ1-5, with D tentatively TRBD1 (6 bases). The germline gives CDR1 MNHNS, CDR2 SASEGT. Trimming shortened V by 6 bases and J by 2 bases, and 14 bases separated the two germline ends. The CDR3 totals 15 residues.

This chain uses TRBV7-9 with TRBJ2-1, with D maybe TRBD1 (5 bases). Germline-derived CDR1 and CDR2 are SEHNR and FQNEAQ (reference sequence). The CDR3 has 12 amino acids. The V end was cut by 5 bases, the J end by 10 bases, with 12 bases between. CDR3 bases: TGTGCCAGCAGCGCATCTAGGGGCGAGCAGTTCTTC. Protein sequence: CASSASRGEQFF.

This clone has a single count. The chain uses TRBV30 and TRBJ1-1; D not certain. With 4 bases removed from V and 11 bases from J, the gap between germline ends came to 17 bases. Germline lookup yields CDR1 GTSNPN and CDR2 SVGIG (reference sequence). CDR3 size: 12 residues. CDR3 region: CAWNPNIAAAFF. The CDR3 nucleotides read TGTGCCTGGAACCCAAACATCGCCGCGGCTTTCTTT.

The gene calls are TRBV14 and TRBJ2-1; 7 nucleotides agree with TRBD1. CDR1 is SGHDN and CDR2 is FVKESK in the germline V gene. CDR3 length: 14 amino acids. J was trimmed by 7 bases and V by 3 bases; bases with no gene match: 6. The DNA for the CDR3 is TGTGCCAGCAGCCAGACAATGACAGGGAATGAGCAGTTCTTC. Its protein product is CASSQTMTGNEQFF.

In its sample, this clone was seen once. In nucleotides, the CDR3 is TGTGCCAGCAGCTGGGACAGGGGTGAGACCCAGTACTTC. It codes for CASSWDRGETQYF. V gene TRBV5-6 combines with J gene TRBJ2-5; 10 bases agree with TRBD1. Germline loops: CDR1 SGHDT, CDR2 YYEEEE. Trimming cost V 3 bases and J 5 bases; bases outside gene matches: 1. The CDR3 has 13 residues.

The CDR3 is CAISPNRGGNTEAFF. The CDR3 DNA is TGTGCCATCAGTCCGAACAGGGGAGGCAACACTGAAGCTTTCTTT. The rearrangement uses TRBV10-3 and TRBJ1-1; 7 bases are a match to TRBD1. Germline-derived CDR1 and CDR2 are ENHRY and SYGVKD. This CDR3 spans 15 amino acids. The V and J ends lost 5 bases and 2 bases, in that order; junction bases with no gene match: 8.

J is TRBJ2-1 and V is TRBV19, with a possible D match to TRBD2 (6 bases). Trimming cost V 5 bases and J 6 bases, with 14 bases left between them. CDR1 LNHDA and CDR2 SQIVND come from the germline V gene (reference sequence). The CDR3 extends over 14 amino acids. The CDR3 loop reads CASSLGAGPNEQFF. The CDR3, as DNA: TGTGCCAGTAGTCTTGGCGCGGGGCCCAATGAGCAGTTCTTC.

The chain recombines TRBV19 with TRBJ1-1; D may be TRBD1 (5 bases). With 3 bases removed from V and 7 bases from J, the gap between germline ends came to 12 bases. CDR3 length: 13 residues. Germline CDR1 reads LNHDA; CDR2 reads SQIVND (reference sequence). CDR3: CASSIGVRGEAFF. CDR3 coding DNA: TGTGCCAGTAGTATCGGTGTGAGGGGTGAAGCTTTCTTT.

The chain joins TRBV19 to TRBJ1-3; D remains unclear. This CDR3 contains 16 residues. The V end lost 3 bases, the J end lost 0 bases, and 12 bases lay between the germline ends. Germline V CDR1 and CDR2: LNHDA, SQIVND (reference sequence). Here the CDR3 reads CASSIGDPPSGNTIYF. The CDR3 DNA reads TGTGCCAGTAGTATCGGGGATCCCCCCTCTGGAAACACCATATATTTT.

V usage is TRBV6-5 and J usage is TRBJ2-1, with 9 bases that match TRBD2. Germline V gene lookup returns CDR1 MNHEY and CDR2 SVGAGI. With V trimmed by 0 bases and J by 11 bases, 5 bases remained unmatched. CDR3 length: 14 residues. The CDR3 region is CASSYSRTSAKQFF. For the CDR3, the DNA is TGTGCCAGCAGTTACTCCAGGACTAGCGCTAAGCAGTTCTTC.

This chain connects TRBV19 to TRBJ2-1; D could derive from TRBD1 or TRBD2 (5 bases each). Trimming took off 2 bases at V and 6 bases at J, with 11 bases between the two ends. CDR1 LNHDA and CDR2 SQIVND come from the germline V gene (reference sequence). This CDR3 has 14 residues. The CDR3 sequence: CASSISGQLNEQFF. CDR3 nucleotide sequence: TGTGCCAGTAGTATATCGGGGCAGCTCAATGAGCAGTTCTTC.

The chain employs TRBV6-6 and TRBJ2-7, with 10 bases aligning to TRBD2. The junction had 5 bases not matched to a gene; V was cut back by 2 bases and J by 4 bases. Germline values: CDR1 MNHNY, CDR2 SVGAGI (reference sequence). The CDR3 is 15 amino acids. The chain's CDR3 is CASSYTSGVEYEQYF. DNA of the CDR3: TGTGCCAGCAGTTACACTAGCGGGGTCGAGTACGAGCAGTACTTC.

The V call is TRBV28, the J call TRBJ1-2, with D possibly matching TRBD1 (5 bases). V dropped 3 bases and J dropped 6 bases, with 17 bases sitting between them. This CDR3 is built from 15 residues. The V gene's germline CDR1 is MDHEN and CDR2 SYDVKM. The CDR3 reads CASSLGGAGVHGYTF. The DNA for the CDR3 is TGTGCCAGCAGTTTGGGAGGGGCTGGTGTCCATGGCTACACCTTC.

The chain is built from TRBV5-1 and TRBJ2-6, with TRBD1 identical over 10 bases. Germline-derived CDR1 and CDR2 are SGHRS and YFSETQ. Germline trimming cut 3 bases from V and 0 bases from J; bases unmatched to any gene: 12. CDR3 length: 20 residues. For the CDR3, the DNA is TGCGCCAGCAGCTGGGACGTAATGGGACAGGGGATCTCTGGGGCCAACGTCCTGACTTTC. Amino acids: CASSWDVMGQGISGANVLTF.

V gene TRBV5-6 combines with J gene TRBJ2-1; D tentatively reads TRBD1 or TRBD2 (5 bases each). CDR1 and CDR2 (germline): SGHDT, YYEEEE. The CDR3 is 13 residues long. V lost 0 bases and J lost 14, with 15 bases in between. This CDR3 reads CASSLGSWGSEFF. CDR3 nucleotide sequence: TGTGCCAGCAGCTTGGGCAGTTGGGGGTCGGAGTTCTTC. The complete variable domain, with remaining parts taken from reference TRBV5-6 and TRBJ2-1, reads DAGVTQSPTHLIKTRGQQVTLRCSPKSGHDTVSWYQQALGQGPQFIFQYYEEEERQRGNFPDRFSGHQFPNYSSELNVNALLLGDSALYLCASSLGSWGSEFFGPGTRLTVL.